The next 23 T cell receptor beta chains were all read from a single sample in a study of somatic mutations in cytotoxic T cells in rheumatoid arthritis. The protocol was immunoSEQ multiplex PCR, while the TCRdb copy is restricted to in-frame clones and leaves out a portion. The data contain tens of thousands of clones, about 83% of them seen just once; the ten biggest clones take up roughly 14%. The sample was CD8+ T cells sorted from blood. The receptors stem from an adult with rheumatoid arthritis.

This clone was seen only once. V is TRBV27 and J is TRBJ2-5; D might be TRBD1 or TRBD2, each matching 5 bases. The CDR3 extends over 16 amino acids. CDR1 is MNHEY and CDR2 is SMNVEV in the germline V gene (reference sequence). Trimming pared 6 bases from V and 0 bases from J, leaving 17 bases between. CDR3 coding DNA: TGTGCCAGCAGCCCTGGTGGGACCTGGTACCAAGAGACCCAGTACTTC. Protein product: CASSPGGTWYQETQYF.

This chain connects TRBV5-4 to TRBJ1-4; D unclear. V lost 0 bases and J lost 2, with 5 bases in between. Per the germline V gene, CDR1 is SGHNT and CDR2 is YYREEE (reference sequence). The CDR3 contains 14 residues. DNA for the CDR3: TGTGCCAGCAGCTTGGCTGGGACTAATGAAAAACTGTTTTTT. As protein: CASSLAGTNEKLFF.

The chain recombines TRBV28 with TRBJ2-1, with 7 bases matching TRBD1. Germline CDR1 is MDHEN and CDR2 is SYDVKM. The V gene end was trimmed by 3 bases and the J gene end by 4 bases; junction bases not matched to a gene: 6. The CDR3 consists of 15 residues. For the CDR3, the DNA is TGTGCCAGCAGTTTTAGGGGGCCGGGGTACAATGAGCAGTTCTTC. This encodes CASSFRGPGYNEQFF.

The rearrangement links TRBV27 to TRBJ2-5; the match to TRBD1 covers 9 bases. The germline gives CDR1 MNHEY, CDR2 SMNVEV (reference sequence). V was clipped by 6 bases and J by 4 bases; unmatched bases: 6. This CDR3 has 14 residues. DNA of the CDR3: TGTGCCAGCAGGCTCGGGACAGGGACAGAGACCCAGTACTTC. Translating it yields CASRLGTGTETQYF.

This chain connects TRBV27 to TRBJ2-7; D is undetermined. This CDR3 has 13 amino acids. With 2 bases removed from V and 2 bases from J, the gap between germline ends came to 7 bases. Germline CDR1 and CDR2: MNHEY and SMNVEV (reference sequence). CDR3 coding DNA: TGTGCCAGCAGTTTAGGCGCCGCCTACGAGCAGTACTTC. Protein product: CASSLGAAYEQYF.

The gene calls are TRBV10-3 and TRBJ1-2; 8 positions agree with TRBD1. With 10 bases clipped from V and 5 bases from J, the junction kept 9 bases outside the gene matches. The CDR3 is made up of 13 amino acids. Looked up from germline, CDR1 is ENHRY and CDR2 is SYGVKD. Written as DNA, the CDR3 is TGTGCCACCCAACAGGGGGGGGGTTATGGCTACACCTTC. Protein product: CATQQGGGYGYTF.

This clone was observed a handful of times. The chain carries TRBV29-1 and TRBJ2-7, with D maybe TRBD1 (6 bases). The CDR3 is 14 amino acids. The germline gives CDR1 SQVTM, CDR2 ANQGSEA. V lost 4 bases and J 3 bases, leaving 16 bases between the germline ends. The CDR3 here is CSVARQDPHYEQYF. The CDR3 DNA is TGCAGCGTTGCCCGACAGGACCCACACTACGAGCAGTACTTC.

J is TRBJ1-3 and V is TRBV27; TRBD1 might be the D (5 bases). Looked up from germline, CDR1 is MNHEY and CDR2 is SMNVEV (reference sequence). The CDR3 contains 18 residues. Trimming took off 5 bases at V and 0 bases at J, with 20 bases between the two ends. The CDR3 reads CASSPNGLQGSSGNTIYF. The CDR3 DNA reads TGTGCCAGCAGTCCGAATGGCCTTCAGGGATCCTCTGGAAACACCATATATTTT.

The chain combines TRBV6-6 with TRBJ1-1; 9 positions agree with TRBD1. The length of the CDR3 is 11 residues. Trimming removed 4 bases from V and 10 bases from J; junction bases left unmatched: 1. Germline V gene lookup returns CDR1 MNHNY and CDR2 SVGAGI (reference sequence). In nucleotides, the CDR3 is TGTGCCAGCAGTTTGGACAGGGGAGCTTTCTTT. This encodes CASSLDRGAFF.

J is TRBJ2-2 and V is TRBV27; D gene uncertain. This CDR3 is built from 14 residues. V dropped 3 bases and J dropped 4 bases, with 9 bases sitting between them. Germline V gene sequence: CDR1 MNHEY, CDR2 SMNVEV (reference sequence). The CDR3 nucleotides are TGTGCCAGCAGTTTTGGCTGGGGCACCGGGGAGCTGTTTTTT. Protein: CASSFGWGTGELFF.

V gene TRBV5-1 combines with J gene TRBJ1-2; D is uncertain. The CDR3 has 15 residues. The germline V and J ends were trimmed by 0 bases and 3 bases, with 12 bases remaining between them. The germline V gene has CDR1 SGHRS and CDR2 YFSETQ. The CDR3 DNA reads as TGCGCCAGCAGCTTGGAAGCGGAGAGTTACTATGGCTACACCTTC. Residues: CASSLEAESYYGYTF.

The chain recombines TRBV14 with TRBJ1-4; D call uncertain. Germline CDR1 SGHDN, CDR2 FVKESK. The CDR3 spans 15 residues. Trimming took off 0 bases at V and 8 bases at J, with 13 bases between the two ends. DNA of the CDR3: TGTGCCAGCAGCCAAGATATCACTATCCGGGAAAAACTGTTTTTT. This codes for CASSQDITIREKLFF.

This sequence joins TRBV11-2 and TRBJ2-1; D is unresolved. The CDR3 length is 11 residues. V dropped 8 bases and J dropped 4 bases, with 6 bases sitting between them. Germline V CDR1 and CDR2: SGHAT, FQNNGV. DNA for the CDR3: TGTGCCAGCCAGCTTTACAATGAGCAGTTCTTC. Protein: CASQLYNEQFF.

The J gene is TRBJ1-4, the V gene TRBV15, with no clear D. The CDR3 has 14 residues. Germline V lookup: CDR1 LNHNV, CDR2 YYDKDF (reference sequence). The V and J ends lost 6 bases and 0 bases respectively, with 8 bases between them. The CDR3 is CATSQDSTNEKLFF. The DNA for the CDR3 is TGTGCCACCAGTCAAGATTCAACTAATGAAAAACTGTTTTTT.

The J gene is TRBJ1-2, the V gene TRBV27, with TRBD1 as a possible D gene (5 bases). V dropped 7 bases and J dropped 4 bases, with 10 bases sitting between them. The CDR3 runs to 12 residues. Germline loops: CDR1 MNHEY, CDR2 SMNVEV (reference sequence). This chain's CDR3 is CASKSGSYGYTF. The CDR3 DNA reads as TGTGCCAGCAAATCAGGGTCCTATGGCTACACCTTC.

The rearrangement joins TRBV15 to TRBJ1-2, with D maybe TRBD1 (5 bases). Per germline, CDR1 LNHNV and CDR2 YYDKDF (reference sequence). The CDR3 loop spans 16 amino acids. With 0 bases removed from V and 6 bases from J, the gap between germline ends came to 17 bases. The CDR3 protein is CATSRDRRGQWDGYTF. Written as DNA, the CDR3 is TGTGCCACCAGCAGAGATCGGAGGGGCCAATGGGATGGCTACACCTTC.

This clone occurred a few times. V and J are TRBV7-9 and TRBJ2-7, with no clear D. CDR1 SEHNR and CDR2 FQNEAQ come from the germline V gene (reference sequence). Trimming stripped 5 bases from V and 3 bases from J, with 14 bases between. The CDR3 covers 14 residues. The CDR3 is CASSPLGNLYEQYV. DNA of the CDR3: TGTGCCAGCAGCCCTTTAGGCAACCTCTACGAGCAGTACGTC.

V gene TRBV5-1 combines with J gene TRBJ2-7, with TRBD2 matching over 12 bases. The V gene end was trimmed by 4 bases and the J gene end by 7 bases; junction bases not matched to a gene: 9. This CDR3 is built from 15 residues. The germline V gene has CDR1 SGHRS and CDR2 YFSETQ. CDR3 coding DNA: TGCGCCAGCAGCCCCTGGACTAGCGGGACGGAAGAGCAGTACTTC. Amino acid sequence: CASSPWTSGTEEQYF.

The CDR3 is CASSPRTSATYNEQFF. The CDR3 nucleotides are TGCGCCAGCAGCCCGAGGACTAGCGCCACCTACAATGAGCAGTTCTTC. V gene TRBV4-3 combines with J gene TRBJ2-1, with 9 nucleotides matching TRBD2. Germline CDR1 and CDR2: LGHNA and YSLEER. V shed 4 bases and J 2 bases; nucleotides not matched to a gene: 6. The CDR3 covers 16 residues.

The J gene is TRBJ1-5, the V gene TRBV19; weak D call: TRBD1 (5 bases). The V end lost 1 base, the J end lost 4 bases, and 11 bases lay between the germline ends. The CDR3 covers 15 residues. Germline V lookup: CDR1 LNHDA, CDR2 SQIVND (reference sequence). CDR3 DNA: TGTGCCAGTAGTATAGGCCGGGGCGAAAATCAGCCCCAGCATTTT. Its translation: CASSIGRGENQPQHF.

This clone occurred once. This sequence joins TRBV4-1 and TRBJ2-5, with D tentatively TRBD2 (5 bases). Germline-derived CDR1 and CDR2 are MGHRA and YSYEKL. This CDR3 spans 14 amino acids. V was pared by 1 base and J by 3 bases, with 9 bases between. CDR3 protein: CASSQAAGEETQYF. The CDR3 nucleotides read TGCGCCAGCAGCCAAGCGGCGGGCGAAGAGACCCAGTACTTC.

The gene calls are TRBV6-6 and TRBJ1-5; TRBD1 is a possible D gene (6 bases). The germline gives CDR1 MNHNY, CDR2 SVGAGI (reference sequence). V was trimmed by 6 bases and J by 6 bases, leaving 15 bases between them. The CDR3 extends over 14 amino acids. The DNA for the CDR3 is TGTGCCAGCAGCATCCTACAGGGTTTTCAGCCCCAGCATTTT. This translates into CASSILQGFQPQHF.

This chain connects TRBV27 to TRBJ2-7; 11 nucleotides line up with TRBD1. The CDR3 length is 16 residues. Trimming at V came to 8 bases and at J to 4 bases, leaving 13 bases not matched to a gene. Germline V lookup: CDR1 MNHEY, CDR2 SMNVEV (reference sequence). In nucleotides, the CDR3 is TGTGCCAGCGGCACCCTCGGGGGACAGGGGGTGTACGAGCAGTACGTC. Its protein product is CASGTLGGQGVYEQYV.